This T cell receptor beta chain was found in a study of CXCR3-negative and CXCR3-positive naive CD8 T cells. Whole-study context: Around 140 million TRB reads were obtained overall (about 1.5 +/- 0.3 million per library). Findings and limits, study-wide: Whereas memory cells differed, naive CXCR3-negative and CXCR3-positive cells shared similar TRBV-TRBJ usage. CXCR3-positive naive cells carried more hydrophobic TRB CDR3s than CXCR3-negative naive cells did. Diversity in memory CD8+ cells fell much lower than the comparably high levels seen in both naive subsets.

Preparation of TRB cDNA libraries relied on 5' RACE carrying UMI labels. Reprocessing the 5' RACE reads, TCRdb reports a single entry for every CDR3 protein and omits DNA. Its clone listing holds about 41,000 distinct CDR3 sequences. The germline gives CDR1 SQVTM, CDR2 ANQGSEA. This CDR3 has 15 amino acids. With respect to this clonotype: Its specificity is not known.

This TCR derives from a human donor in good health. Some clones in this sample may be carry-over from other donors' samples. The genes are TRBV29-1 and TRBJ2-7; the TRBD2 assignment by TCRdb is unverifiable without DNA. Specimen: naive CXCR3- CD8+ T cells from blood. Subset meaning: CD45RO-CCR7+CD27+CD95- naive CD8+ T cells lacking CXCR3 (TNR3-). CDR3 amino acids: CSVELVSSESYEQYF.